These 12 T cell receptor beta chains came from one sample sequenced in a study of cytomegalovirus exposure and HLA in healthy donors. PCR used 60 Vbeta primers and 13 Jbeta primers. The method was immunoSEQ multiplex PCR; TCRdb's version includes in-frame clones alone and lacks a portion of them. Among 150,000 to 250,000 clones listed, roughly 79% were seen once. The specimen sequenced was PBMCs. The receptors originated from a man under 40 in good health and CMV-seronegative.

V gene TRBV7-9 combines with J gene TRBJ1-3; 7 bases map to TRBD1. V gave up 5 bases and J gave up 8 bases; unmatched junction bases: 9. Germline V gene data show CDR1 as SEHNR and CDR2 as FQNEAQ (reference sequence). The CDR3 extends over 14 amino acids. In nucleotides, the CDR3 is TGTGCCAGCAGCCAGGGACAGCTTACTGACACCATATATTTT. This codes for CASSQGQLTDTIYF.

The V call is TRBV4-1, the J call TRBJ2-7; D is perhaps TRBD2 (6 bases). V was pared by 2 bases and J by 2 bases, with 16 bases between. Germline CDR1 and CDR2: MGHRA and YSYEKL. This CDR3 spans 16 amino acids. The CDR3 bases are TGCGCCAGCAGCCAAATCGGAGGGACTTCCCCCTACGAGCAGTACTTC. Protein sequence: CASSQIGGTSPYEQYF.

V usage is TRBV7-9 and J usage is TRBJ2-7; 9 nucleotides agree with TRBD2. Looked up from germline, CDR1 is SEHNR and CDR2 is FQNEAQ (reference sequence). After removal of 5 bases from V and 4 bases from J, the junction contained 12 bases not matched to a gene. The CDR3 sequence is 16 residues long. Here the CDR3 DNA reads TGTGCCAGCAGCCCCCCCCTTGGACTAGCGTCTTACGAGCAGTACTTC. Translating it yields CASSPPLGLASYEQYF.

V usage is TRBV21-1 and J usage is TRBJ2-5; TRBD1 is the table's D call and was not checked against the DNA. TRBV21-1 has pseudogene status. This CDR3 comprises 17 residues. CDR3 DNA sequence: TGTGCCAGCAGCAAAGTTGAGACAGGGGTTCCCCAAGAGACCCAGTACTTC. This translates into CASSKVETGVPQETQYF.

The chain joins TRBV4-1 to TRBJ2-3; 11 bases line up with TRBD2. V was pared by 6 bases and J by 3 bases, with 11 bases of the junction left unmatched. Germline values: CDR1 MGHRA, CDR2 YSYEKL. This CDR3 has 17 residues. CDR3 coding DNA: TGCGCCAGCAGGAGATCCCCTACTAGCGGGAGAACAGATACGCAGTATTTT. Translation gives CASRRSPTSGRTDTQYF.

This clone was detected only a few times. The V and J genes are TRBV11-3 and TRBJ2-3; TRBD1 matches 7 bases. Germline CDR1 is SGHNT and CDR2 is YENEEA. V shed 5 bases, J shed 6 bases, and the junction held 11 bases outside the gene matches. This CDR3 has 15 amino acids. DNA of the CDR3: TGTGCCAGCAGCCCACGGGACAGTGTAGGCGATACGCAGTATTTT. This translates into CASSPRDSVGDTQYF.

This clone occurred once. The chain links TRBV2 to TRBJ2-7, with a possible D match to TRBD2 (6 bases). The CDR3 length is 12 residues. CDR1 SNHLY and CDR2 FYNNEI come from the germline V gene. CDR3 residues: CAGGAGTYEQYF. In DNA form, the CDR3 reads TGTGCGGGTGGGGCGGGGACCTACGAGCAGTACTTC.

V gene TRBV9 combines with J gene TRBJ2-5; 7 bases are shared with TRBD2. Per germline, CDR1 SGDLS and CDR2 YYNGEE. This CDR3 is 16 amino acids long. V lost 0 bases and J lost 2; bases outside the gene matches: 7. The CDR3 sequence is CASSVGDYPTQETQYF. The CDR3 DNA sequence: TGTGCCAGCAGCGTAGGGGACTACCCTACACAAGAGACCCAGTACTTC.

This rearrangement joins TRBV28 to TRBJ1-1; a possible D gene is TRBD1 (6 bases). The CDR3 runs 15 residues. Trimming left V 3 bases short and J 1 base short, with 12 bases between. The V gene's germline CDR1 is MDHEN and CDR2 SYDVKM. The CDR3 loop reads CASSFSRTENTEAFF. As DNA, the CDR3 is TGTGCCAGCAGTTTCTCCCGGACAGAGAACACTGAAGCTTTCTTT.

The chain recombines TRBV28 with TRBJ2-7; 8 positions match TRBD1. With V trimmed by 5 bases and J by 7 bases, 10 bases remained unmatched. Germline loops: CDR1 MDHEN, CDR2 SYDVKM. This CDR3 contains 14 residues. CDR3 sequence: CASSQTNRGVEQYF. CDR3 in DNA: TGTGCCAGCAGTCAAACCAACAGGGGGGTTGAGCAGTACTTC.

This clone showed up just once. This chain uses TRBV28 with TRBJ2-7; TRBD1 matches at 8 bases. Germline CDR1 is MDHEN and CDR2 is SYDVKM. Germline trimming cut 6 bases from V and 2 bases from J; bases unmatched to any gene: 3. The CDR3 runs 13 residues. The CDR3 region has the DNA TGTGCCAGCAGGGGACAGGTCCCCTACGAGCAGTACTTC. This translates into CASRGQVPYEQYF.

The genes are TRBV28 and TRBJ1-4; 7 nucleotides agree with TRBD1. This CDR3 comprises 16 residues. Germline-derived CDR1 and CDR2 are MDHEN and SYDVKM. Germline trimming cut 4 bases from V and 2 bases from J; bases unmatched to any gene: 7. CDR3 nucleotides: TGTGCCAGCAGTTCGGGACAGCCCGCTACTAATGAAAAACTGTTTTTT. Its translation is CASSSGQPATNEKLFF.